A single sample is the source of the 21 T cell receptor beta chains below, sequenced in a study of patients and donors after allogeneic stem cell transplantation (dated by TCRdb to the early 2020s). Receptor libraries were prepared by RT-PCR. The instrument was a NextSeq 550. TCRdb trimmed public reads at Q25 via fastp, called clones via MiXCR and kept in-frame beta chains. Every entry covers one CDR3 protein and lists the most common genes and DNA from its rows. This sample has about 400,000 distinct CDR3 sequences in its table, and roughly 16% of those were observed once. Of the sample, 7.2% falls within the top ten clones. Material for sequencing was blood, either unsorted or a sorted T cell fraction (not recorded which). These receptors all come from a human donor who was either an allogeneic HSCT recipient or a stem cell or donor lymphocyte infusion donor (not recorded which). It is not recorded whose cells these are; they may come from a transplant donor.

This clonotype turned up a few times. The rearrangement links TRBV4-1 to TRBJ2-7; TRBD2 might be the D (6 bases). V lost 1 base, J lost 6 bases, and 13 bases lay in between. The germline V gene encodes CDR1 MGHRA and CDR2 YSYEKL. CDR3 length: 14 amino acids. In nucleotides, the CDR3 is TGCGCCAGCAGCCAAGTTCGGGGGTCTGGCGAGCAGTACTTC. This codes for CASSQVRGSGEQYF.

This chain joins TRBV6-1 and TRBJ1-4; TRBD1 aligns across 10 bases. V dropped 6 bases and J dropped 3; count of bases not matched to a gene: 7. The CDR3 has 16 residues. The germline V gene has CDR1 MNHNS and CDR2 SASEGT. For the CDR3, the DNA is TGTGCCAGCAGCAGACAGGGGGCTAGGTCTAATGAAAAACTGTTTTTT. Its translation: CASSRQGARSNEKLFF.

The chain couples TRBV14 to TRBJ1-2, with D uncertain. The CDR3 has 15 residues. Germline-derived CDR1 and CDR2 are SGHDN and FVKESK. V was shortened by 0 bases and J by 5 bases, with 13 bases between the two germline ends. The CDR3 loop reads CASSQDLRVPYGYTF. In nucleotides, the CDR3 is TGTGCCAGCAGCCAAGATTTAAGGGTTCCTTATGGCTACACCTTC.

The rearrangement joins TRBV6-1 to TRBJ2-2; 9 bases are shared with TRBD1. This CDR3 is 16 amino acids long. With 6 bases clipped from V and 4 bases from J, the junction kept 9 bases outside the gene matches. Per germline, CDR1 MNHNS and CDR2 SASEGT. The CDR3 protein is CASRENRGPGTGELFF. CDR3 nucleotides: TGTGCCAGCAGGGAAAACAGGGGGCCGGGCACCGGGGAGCTGTTTTTT.

The V call is TRBV19, the J call TRBJ2-1; TRBD2 agrees at 8 bases. CDR3 size: 17 residues. The J segment lost 4 bases and the V segment lost 7 bases, leaving 15 bases of the junction unmatched. Per germline, CDR1 LNHDA and CDR2 SQIVND (reference sequence). The CDR3 DNA reads as TGTGCCAGTATGAAGTGGGGCGGGGGGCTCCTATACAATGAGCAGTTCTTC. It translates to CASMKWGGGLLYNEQFF.

The rearrangement uses TRBV6-5 and TRBJ1-2; 8 nucleotides match TRBD1. The CDR3 is 15 residues long. The ends lost 0 bases at V and 7 bases at J; junction bases unmatched: 7. From germline, CDR1 is MNHEY and CDR2 SVGAGI. CDR3: CASSYSTQGARGYTF. DNA of the CDR3: TGTGCCAGCAGTTACTCGACCCAGGGGGCGCGTGGCTACACCTTC.

This clonotype was detected only a few times. The chain carries TRBV7-2 and TRBJ2-3; D uncertain. Trimming took off 5 bases at V and 10 bases at J, with 10 bases between the two ends. The CDR3 spans 11 residues. The germline gives CDR1 SGHTA, CDR2 FQGNSA. The CDR3 loop is CASSKEAAQYF. CDR3 bases: TGTGCCAGCAGCAAAGAGGCTGCGCAGTATTTT. The complete variable domain, with remaining parts taken from reference TRBV7-2 and TRBJ2-3, reads GAGVSQSPSNKVTEKGKDVELRCDPISGHTALYWYRQSLGQGLEFLIYFQGNSAPDKSGLPSDRFSAERTGGSVSTLTIQRTQQEDSAVYLCASSKEAAQYFGPGTRLTVL.

This clonotype was seen a handful of times. The chain is built from TRBV9 and TRBJ2-5, with a tentative D call TRBD2 (5 bases). CDR3 size: 14 residues. The V gene's germline CDR1 is SGDLS and CDR2 YYNGEE. Trimming shortened V by 0 bases and J by 3 bases, and 9 bases separated the two germline ends. CDR3 region: CASSVGGFKETQYF. The DNA of the CDR3 is TGTGCCAGCAGCGTAGGAGGGTTTAAAGAGACCCAGTACTTC.

This clonotype showed up just a few times. CDR3 protein: CASSDPTGLLKQFF. CDR3 bases: TGTGCCAGCAGTGACCCAACGGGACTTCTCAAGCAGTTCTTC. V gene TRBV2 combines with J gene TRBJ2-1, with a possible D match to TRBD2 (6 bases). V was cut by 3 bases and J by 11 bases, with 17 bases left in between. The CDR3 is made up of 14 amino acids. Germline CDR1 is SNHLY and CDR2 is FYNNEI.

The chain uses TRBV19 and TRBJ2-5; no clear D gene. Germline V gives CDR1 LNHDA, CDR2 SQIVND (reference sequence). Trimming removed 2 bases from V and 4 bases from J, with 8 bases in between. This CDR3 contains 13 residues. CDR3 DNA sequence: TGTGCCAGTAGTATAAGTGGGCGAGAGACCCAGTACTTC. Its protein product is CASSISGRETQYF.

CDR3: CASSFRGEETQYF. The CDR3 bases are TGCGCCAGCAGCTTTAGGGGGGAAGAGACCCAGTACTTC. V usage is TRBV5-1 and J usage is TRBJ2-5, with D perhaps being TRBD1 or TRBD2 (6 bases each). There are 13 residues in the CDR3. Germline assignment: CDR1 SGHRS and CDR2 YFSETQ. With 2 bases removed from V and 3 bases from J, the gap between germline ends came to 8 bases. Filled out from reference TRBV5-1 and TRBJ2-5, the complete variable domain reads KAGVTQTPRYLIKTRGQQVTLSCSPISGHRSVSWYQQTPGQGLQFLFEYFSETQRNKGNFPGRFSGRQFSNSRSEMNVSTLELGDSALYLCASSFRGEETQYFGPGTRLLVL.

Only a few counts were recorded for this clonotype. The J gene is TRBJ2-3, the V gene TRBV5-1; D possibly matches TRBD1 or TRBD2 (5 bases each). CDR3 size: 14 residues. The germline gives CDR1 SGHRS, CDR2 YFSETQ. Trimming removed 3 bases at V and 5 bases at J, with 13 bases between. The CDR3 is CASSSGRRGDTQYF. DNA of the CDR3: TGCGCCAGCAGCTCGGGACGGAGAGGAGATACGCAGTATTTT. The complete variable domain, with remaining parts taken from reference TRBV5-1 and TRBJ2-3, reads KAGVTQTPRYLIKTRGQQVTLSCSPISGHRSVSWYQQTPGQGLQFLFEYFSETQRNKGNFPGRFSGRQFSNSRSEMNVSTLELGDSALYLCASSSGRRGDTQYFGPGTRLTVL.

At least ten counts were recorded for this clonotype. The chain couples TRBV29-1 to TRBJ1-1, with TRBD1 identical over 7 bases. This CDR3 is 14 amino acids long. V lost 2 bases and J lost 2; bases outside the gene matches: 5. Germline loops: CDR1 SQVTM, CDR2 ANQGSEA. The CDR3 DNA reads TGCAGCGTTGAAAAGGGGGCGTCAAACACTGAAGCTTTCTTT. Its protein is CSVEKGASNTEAFF.

The rearrangement links TRBV6-6 to TRBJ1-1, with D tentatively TRBD1 (5 bases). CDR1 is MNHNY, CDR2 SVGAGI, per germline (reference sequence). This CDR3 is 13 amino acids long. Trimming stripped 10 bases from V and 0 bases from J, with 12 bases between. CDR3 in amino acids: CATTRGMNTEAFF. CDR3 sequence (DNA): TGTGCCACCACGCGGGGGATGAACACTGAAGCTTTCTTT.

This clonotype was observed a few times. This rearrangement joins TRBV7-3 to TRBJ1-1, with D perhaps TRBD1 (6 bases). Trimming removed 5 bases from V and 1 base from J, with 14 bases in between. CDR3 length: 15 residues. CDR1 is SGHTA and CDR2 is FQGTGA in the germline V gene. CDR3 sequence: CASSITGTPNTEAFF. The CDR3 region has the DNA TGTGCCAGCAGCATTACAGGGACGCCGAACACTGAAGCTTTCTTT. Filled out from reference TRBV7-3 and TRBJ1-1, the complete variable domain reads GAGVSQTPSNKVTEKGKYVELRCDPISGHTALYWYRQSLGQGPEFLIYFQGTGAADDSGLPNDRFFAVRPEGSVSTLKIQRTERGDSAVYLCASSITGTPNTEAFFGQGTRLTVV.

This clonotype was seen a few times. The V call is TRBV20-1, the J call TRBJ2-2; TRBD2 agrees at 10 bases. This CDR3 is 17 amino acids long. Germline lookup yields CDR1 DFQATT and CDR2 SNEGSKA (reference sequence). V lost 2 bases and J lost 5; bases outside the gene matches: 11. CDR3 DNA sequence: TGCAGTGCTAGAAGGAGAGGGCTAGCGGGGGTTACCGGGGAGCTGTTTTTT. Translated, it gives CSARRRGLAGVTGELFF.

This clonotype has more than one count but fewer than ten. The V and J genes are TRBV6-5 and TRBJ1-5; D remains unclear. There are 13 residues in the CDR3. Germline assignment: CDR1 MNHEY and CDR2 SVGAGI. Trimming left V 3 bases short and J 6 bases short, with 9 bases between. The CDR3 DNA sequence: TGTGCCAGCAGTTATGGGGTTAGTCAGCCCCAGCATTTT. Amino acid sequence: CASSYGVSQPQHF.

This rearrangement joins TRBV5-1 to TRBJ2-1, with 7 bases matching TRBD1. V shed 8 bases, J shed 4 bases, and the junction held 12 bases outside the gene matches. The CDR3 sequence is 15 residues long. Germline lookup yields CDR1 SGHRS and CDR2 YFSETQ. The chain's CDR3 is CASLGRAGGYNEQFF. CDR3 nucleotide sequence: TGCGCCAGTCTGGGACGGGCAGGGGGTTACAATGAGCAGTTCTTC.

The rearrangement joins TRBV7-9 to TRBJ2-7; D is possibly TRBD1 or TRBD2 (5 bases each). CDR1 and CDR2 (germline): SEHNR, FQNEAQ (reference sequence). The CDR3 length is 15 residues. V shed 4 bases and J shed 4 bases, with 17 bases lying between them. Written as DNA, the CDR3 is TGTGCCAGCAGCTATGGGATTCCGGGGCTATACGAGCAGTACTTC. Translated: CASSYGIPGLYEQYF.

This clonotype occurred a few times. The CDR3 nucleotides are TGTGCCAGCAGCGACCGGGGACAGGGACGAAATACTGAAGCTTTCTTT. Protein sequence: CASSDRGQGRNTEAFF. J is TRBJ1-1 and V is TRBV2; 9 bases match TRBD1. CDR3 size: 16 residues. The germline V gene encodes CDR1 SNHLY and CDR2 FYNNEI. J lost 5 bases, V lost 6 bases, and 13 bases had no gene match.

Only a few counts were recorded for this clonotype. The chain has TRBV5-6 and TRBJ2-1, with TRBD2 matching over 10 bases. This CDR3 has 16 residues. The germline gives CDR1 SGHDT, CDR2 YYEEEE. V gave up 0 bases and J gave up 9 bases; unmatched junction bases: 9. DNA of the CDR3: TGTGCCAGCAGCTTGGAGGGGCTAGCGGGGGCGAGTGAGCAGTTCTTC. This codes for CASSLEGLAGASEQFF.